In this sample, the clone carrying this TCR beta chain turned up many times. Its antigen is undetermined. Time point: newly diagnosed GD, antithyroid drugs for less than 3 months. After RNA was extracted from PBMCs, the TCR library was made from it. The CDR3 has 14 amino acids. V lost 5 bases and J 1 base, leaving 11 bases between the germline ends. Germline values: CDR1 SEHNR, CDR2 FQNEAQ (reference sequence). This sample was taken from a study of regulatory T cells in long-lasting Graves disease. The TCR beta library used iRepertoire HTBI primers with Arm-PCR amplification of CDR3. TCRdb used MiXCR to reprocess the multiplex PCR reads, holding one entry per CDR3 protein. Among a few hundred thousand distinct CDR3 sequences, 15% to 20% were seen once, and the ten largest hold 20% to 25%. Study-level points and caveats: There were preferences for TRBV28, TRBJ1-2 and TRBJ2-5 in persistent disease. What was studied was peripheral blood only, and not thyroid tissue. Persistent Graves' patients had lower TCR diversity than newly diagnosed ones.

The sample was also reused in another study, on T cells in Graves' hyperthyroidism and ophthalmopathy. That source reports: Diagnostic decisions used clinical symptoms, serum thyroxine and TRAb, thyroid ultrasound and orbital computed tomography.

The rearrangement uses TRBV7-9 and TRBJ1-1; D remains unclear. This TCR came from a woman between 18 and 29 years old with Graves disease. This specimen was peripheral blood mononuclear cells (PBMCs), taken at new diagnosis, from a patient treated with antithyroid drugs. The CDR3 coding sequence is TGTGCCAGCAGCACCGGACGGGAGAACACTGAAGCTTTCTTT. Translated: CASSTGRENTEAFF.